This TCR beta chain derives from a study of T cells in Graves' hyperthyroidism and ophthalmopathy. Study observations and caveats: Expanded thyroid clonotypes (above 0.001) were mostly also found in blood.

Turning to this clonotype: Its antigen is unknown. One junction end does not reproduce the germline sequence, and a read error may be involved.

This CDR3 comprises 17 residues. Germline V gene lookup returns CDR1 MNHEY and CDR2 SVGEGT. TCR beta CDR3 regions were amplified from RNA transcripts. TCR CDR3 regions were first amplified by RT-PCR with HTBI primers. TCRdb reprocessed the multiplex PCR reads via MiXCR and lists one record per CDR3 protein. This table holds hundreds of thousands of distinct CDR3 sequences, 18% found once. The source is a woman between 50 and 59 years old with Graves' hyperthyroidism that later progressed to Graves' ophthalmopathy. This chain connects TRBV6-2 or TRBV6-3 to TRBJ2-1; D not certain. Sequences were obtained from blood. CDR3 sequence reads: CASSYSPRLSSHNEQFF. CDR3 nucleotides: TGTGCCAGCAGTTACTCGCCCCGGCTGAGCTCCCACAATGAGCAGTTCTTC.